The 31 T cell receptor beta chains reported below all come from one sample, sequenced in a study of OX40 agonist ivuxolimab in advanced cancers. The method was immunoSEQ multiplex PCR; TCRdb's version includes in-frame clones alone and lacks a portion of them. This sample has tens of thousands of clones, with around 93% found just once. Sequenced here: CD4+ or CD8+ T cells sorted from blood, sampled in a trial of the OX40 agonist ivuxolimab. These receptors originate from an adult with an advanced solid tumor such as melanoma, head and neck, liver or kidney cancer.

This clone was detected once. The chain couples TRBV19 to TRBJ2-1; D remains ambiguous. In germline, CDR1 is LNHDA, CDR2 SQIVND (reference sequence). The CDR3 runs 16 residues. V dropped 3 bases and J dropped 2 bases, with 14 bases sitting between them. The CDR3 coding sequence is TGTGCCAGTAGTATGGCGTTCGGCGTTACCTACAATGAGCAGTTCTTC. This codes for CASSMAFGVTYNEQFF.

V usage is TRBV27 and J usage is TRBJ2-3; D ambiguous. CDR1 and CDR2 (germline): MNHEY, SMNVEV (reference sequence). The CDR3 spans 16 residues. The V and J ends lost 2 bases and 0 bases respectively, with 12 bases between them. CDR3 protein: CASSLQPAVSTDTQYF. The CDR3 DNA reads TGTGCCAGCAGTTTACAACCGGCGGTAAGCACAGATACGCAGTATTTT.

A single count supports this clone. The chain joins TRBV15 to TRBJ2-5; D is perhaps TRBD1 (6 bases). The CDR3 length is 14 residues. V lost 5 bases to trimming and J lost 5 bases, with 15 bases between them. Germline-derived CDR1 and CDR2 are LNHNV and YYDKDF (reference sequence). CDR3 sequence: CATSDTGFDETQYF. The CDR3 DNA reads as TGTGCCACCAGCGATACAGGGTTCGACGAGACCCAGTACTTC.

The chain has TRBV27 and TRBJ2-2; TRBD1 aligns across 7 bases. CDR3 size: 15 residues. Trimming at V came to 3 bases and at J to 7 bases, leaving 8 bases not matched to a gene. Germline V CDR1 and CDR2: MNHEY, SMNVEV (reference sequence). The CDR3 DNA is TGTGCCAGCAGTTTTGTTAGGGGGCGGTACGGGGAGCTGTTTTTT. Its translation is CASSFVRGRYGELFF.

This clone has a handful of counts. V is TRBV19 and J is TRBJ2-1; 7 bases map to TRBD1. The ends lost 6 bases at V and 5 bases at J; junction bases unmatched: 7. CDR3 length: 14 residues. The V gene's germline CDR1 is LNHDA and CDR2 SQIVND (reference sequence). The chain's CDR3 is CASRRQGGNNEQFF. For the CDR3, the DNA is TGTGCCAGTAGACGACAGGGTGGCAACAATGAGCAGTTCTTC.

Only a few counts were recorded for this clone. The CDR3 is CASSPGLAGPAGNEQFF. CDR3 DNA: TGTGCCAGCAGCCCGGGACTAGCGGGCCCCGCGGGGAATGAGCAGTTCTTC. This rearrangement joins TRBV5-6 to TRBJ2-1; 12 nucleotides align to TRBD2. V was pared by 4 bases and J by 7 bases, with 12 bases of the junction left unmatched. Germline CDR1 reads SGHDT; CDR2 reads YYEEEE. The CDR3 runs 17 residues. The whole variable domain, remainder taken from reference TRBV5-6 and TRBJ2-1, is DAGVTQSPTHLIKTRGQQVTLRCSPKSGHDTVSWYQQALGQGPQFIFQYYEEEERQRGNFPDRFSGHQFPNYSSELNVNALLLGDSALYLCASSPGLAGPAGNEQFFGPGTRLTVL.

V gene TRBV12-5 combines with J gene TRBJ2-2; D remains ambiguous. The CDR3 runs 15 residues. Between the trimmed V and J ends, which lost 2 bases and 4 bases, there was a span of 11 bases. Germline V gene lookup returns CDR1 LGHNT and CDR2 FRNRAP. The chain's CDR3 is CASGLPSRVTGELFF. The CDR3 DNA reads TGTGCTAGTGGTTTGCCATCAAGGGTCACCGGGGAGCTGTTTTTT.

The V gene is TRBV5-4, the J gene TRBJ2-3; D perhaps matches TRBD1 (6 bases). With 4 bases removed from V and 4 bases from J, the gap between germline ends came to 13 bases. The CDR3 has 14 residues. Per the germline V gene, CDR1 is SGHNT and CDR2 is YYREEE (reference sequence). This CDR3 is CASSPVRGADTQYF. DNA for the CDR3: TGTGCCAGCAGCCCGGTCAGGGGCGCAGATACGCAGTATTTT. The complete variable domain, with remaining parts taken from reference TRBV5-4 and TRBJ2-3, reads ETGVTQSPTHLIKTRGQQVTLRCSSQSGHNTVSWYQQALGQGPQFIFQYYREEENGRGNFPPRFSGLQFPNYSSELNVNALELDDSALYLCASSPVRGADTQYFGPGTRLTVL.

In DNA form, the CDR3 reads TGCGCCAGCAGTGCCGGGCCAACCTACGAGCAGTACTTC. It codes for CASSAGPTYEQYF. The chain joins TRBV10-1 to TRBJ2-7; no firm D call. V was cut by 4 bases and J by 2 bases, with 9 bases left in between. This CDR3 is 13 amino acids long. Germline values: CDR1 WNHNN, CDR2 SYGVQD (reference sequence).

V is TRBV11-2 and J is TRBJ2-7; D unclear. Germline values: CDR1 SGHAT, CDR2 FQNNGV. The CDR3 totals 14 residues. Trimming removed 1 base from V and 4 bases from J, with 11 bases in between. The CDR3 DNA follows: TGTGCCAGCAGCTTAGTACGCTACACGTACGAGCAGTACTTC. Protein: CASSLVRYTYEQYF.

The chain carries TRBV28 and TRBJ1-2; maybe TRBD1 (6 bases). The length of the CDR3 is 14 residues. The V and J ends lost 6 bases and 5 bases respectively, with 16 bases between them. Germline loops: CDR1 MDHEN, CDR2 SYDVKM. DNA for the CDR3: TGTGCCAGCAGCCTCCGGGACACAGGTTATGGCTACACCTTC. It yields the protein CASSLRDTGYGYTF.

The chain uses TRBV6-5 and TRBJ2-1, with unresolved D. The CDR3 runs 11 residues. Germline CDR1 reads MNHEY; CDR2 reads SVGAGI. Trimming pared 2 bases from V and 8 bases from J, leaving 4 bases between. The CDR3 protein is CASSYNDEQFF. CDR3 DNA: TGTGCCAGCAGTTACAACGATGAGCAGTTCTTC.

The rearrangement uses TRBV5-1 and TRBJ2-3, with TRBD2 identical over 10 bases. Germline V gene sequence: CDR1 SGHRS, CDR2 YFSETQ. V lost 1 base to trimming and J lost 5 bases; unmatched junction nucleotides: 4. This CDR3 is 15 amino acids long. As DNA, the CDR3 is TGCGCCAGCAGCTTGTCTCCTAGCGGGAGAGATACGCAGTATTTT. This sequence encodes CASSLSPSGRDTQYF.

This chain links TRBV28 with TRBJ1-2; TRBD1 matches at 9 bases. Germline CDR1 MDHEN, CDR2 SYDVKM. Germline trimming cut 4 bases from V and 8 bases from J; bases unmatched to any gene: 8. This CDR3 region has 14 residues. CDR3 protein: CASSSLGTGSGYTF. As DNA, the CDR3 is TGTGCCAGCAGTTCCCTCGGGACAGGGAGCGGCTACACCTTC.

V and J are TRBV4-1 and TRBJ2-7; D call uncertain. Germline lookup yields CDR1 MGHRA and CDR2 YSYEKL. The CDR3 covers 15 residues. Between the trimmed V and J ends, which lost 1 base and 2 bases, there was a span of 12 bases. CDR3: CASSQVAHTPYEQYF. The CDR3 region has the DNA TGCGCCAGCAGCCAAGTCGCACATACCCCCTACGAGCAGTACTTC.

This clone was seen a handful of times. The chain joins TRBV7-9 to TRBJ2-5; D uncertain. Germline CDR1 is SEHNR and CDR2 is FQNEAQ (reference sequence). Trimming removed 8 bases at V and 5 bases at J, with 15 bases between. The CDR3 contains 13 residues. The CDR3 DNA is TGTGCCAGCCGTGGGTCAAACTGGGAGACCCAGTACTTC. Translation gives CASRGSNWETQYF.

V is TRBV12-5 and J is TRBJ1-3, with 8 bases fitting TRBD1. J lost 0 bases, V lost 7 bases, and 8 bases had no gene match. The CDR3 is 16 amino acids. Germline CDR1 and CDR2: LGHNT and FRNRAP. The CDR3 region is CASVFETGGSGNTIYF. The CDR3 DNA reads TGTGCTAGTGTTTTCGAAACAGGGGGCTCTGGAAACACCATATATTTT.

This clone was seen only once. The rearrangement joins TRBV19 to TRBJ2-1, with 7 bases aligning to TRBD1. The CDR3 consists of 16 residues. V gave up 5 bases and J gave up 2 bases; unmatched junction bases: 9. Germline V gene data show CDR1 as LNHDA and CDR2 as SQIVND (reference sequence). CDR3: CASSGLDRPPYNEQFF. CDR3 DNA sequence: TGTGCCAGTAGTGGGCTGGACAGGCCGCCCTACAATGAGCAGTTCTTC.

This clone was detected once. This chain uses TRBV30 with TRBJ2-1, with 9 bases fitting TRBD1. This CDR3 region has 17 residues. V lost 0 bases, J lost 5 bases, and 11 bases stayed unmatched. CDR1 GTSNPN and CDR2 SVGIG come from the germline V gene (reference sequence). CDR3 nucleotide sequence: TGTGCCTGGAGTGTACAACAGGGGGCGTCTCTGGACAATGAGCAGTTCTTC. This gives the protein CAWSVQQGASLDNEQFF.

The chain is built from TRBV5-4 and TRBJ1-1, with D perhaps TRBD1 (6 bases). The CDR3 consists of 13 residues. Trimming removed 5 bases at V and 1 base at J, with 9 bases between. Germline V gene lookup returns CDR1 SGHNT and CDR2 YYREEE (reference sequence). DNA of the CDR3: TGTGCCAGCAGTCCGACAGGGAACACTGAAGCTTTCTTT. Amino acid sequence: CASSPTGNTEAFF.

V usage is TRBV6-1 and J usage is TRBJ2-7; D gene unclear. This CDR3 spans 12 amino acids. Trimming cost V 6 bases and J 2 bases, with 8 bases left between them. CDR1 MNHNS and CDR2 SASEGT come from the germline V gene. In DNA form, the CDR3 reads TGTGCCAGCAGGATCACAACCTACGAGCAGTACTTC. It specifies CASRITTYEQYF.

The genes are TRBV27 and TRBJ1-2; D ambiguous. Trimming stripped 3 bases from V and 1 base from J, with 15 bases between. The CDR3 runs to 16 residues. The V gene's germline CDR1 is MNHEY and CDR2 SMNVEV (reference sequence). The CDR3 spells CASSFLPPGLNYGYTF. The CDR3 DNA sequence: TGTGCCAGCAGTTTCCTCCCGCCCGGGCTTAACTATGGCTACACCTTC.

This sequence joins TRBV11-2 and TRBJ2-1; D unclear. V was clipped by 5 bases and J by 6 bases, with 11 bases between them. The CDR3 covers 13 residues. Germline CDR1 and CDR2: SGHAT and FQNNGV. The CDR3 loop is CASSVGWGNEQFF. CDR3 DNA sequence: TGTGCCAGCAGCGTTGGATGGGGCAATGAGCAGTTCTTC.

The rearrangement uses TRBV30 and TRBJ2-1; 9 bases agree with TRBD2. Germline V gene lookup returns CDR1 GTSNPN and CDR2 SVGIG (reference sequence). This CDR3 contains 14 residues. V lost 3 bases to trimming and J lost 5 bases; unmatched junction nucleotides: 5. CDR3 bases: TGTGCCTGGAGGGGGACTAGCCAAAACAATGAGCAGTTCTTC. This encodes CAWRGTSQNNEQFF.

V is TRBV9 and J is TRBJ1-1; 7 nucleotides align to TRBD1. In germline, CDR1 is SGDLS, CDR2 YYNGEE. V trimming: 0 bases; J trimming: 8 bases; junction bases outside the gene matches: 7. This CDR3 region has 14 residues. The CDR3 sequence is CASSVGQGGGEAFF. Written as DNA, the CDR3 is TGTGCCAGCAGCGTAGGACAGGGCGGGGGAGAAGCTTTCTTT.

The chain joins TRBV30 to TRBJ1-1; D is unresolved. This CDR3 contains 12 residues. V was pared by 0 bases and J by 5 bases, with 7 bases between. The germline gives CDR1 GTSNPN, CDR2 SVGIG (reference sequence). CDR3 sequence reads: CAWSVGRTEAFF. The DNA of the CDR3 is TGTGCCTGGAGTGTAGGGCGAACTGAAGCTTTCTTT.

The CDR3: CASSYRGEVEQYF. CDR3 bases: TGTGCCAGCAGTTACAGGGGCGAGGTCGAGCAGTACTTC. This chain connects TRBV6-5 to TRBJ2-7, with a possible D match to TRBD1 (5 bases). V gave up 2 bases and J gave up 6 bases, with 11 bases separating them. Germline CDR1 MNHEY, CDR2 SVGAGI. This CDR3 spans 13 amino acids.

The chain is built from TRBV6-5 and TRBJ1-3, with unresolved D. The CDR3 is 15 residues long. The V end lost 2 bases, the J end lost 0 bases, and 8 bases lay between the germline ends. CDR1 and CDR2 (germline): MNHEY, SVGAGI. DNA for the CDR3: TGTGCCAGCAGTTACGATTCAGCCTCTGGAAACACCATATATTTT. Protein sequence: CASSYDSASGNTIYF.

V usage is TRBV27 and J usage is TRBJ2-1; possible D gene TRBD2, 7 bases. CDR1 is MNHEY, CDR2 SMNVEV, per germline (reference sequence). The CDR3 runs to 17 residues. Deletions cut 2 bases from V and 7 bases from J, with 21 bases between. The CDR3 sequence is CASSLKGGTLVGNEQFF. The CDR3 coding sequence is TGTGCCAGCAGTTTAAAGGGAGGGACACTAGTAGGGAATGAGCAGTTCTTC.

The chain combines TRBV6-5 with TRBJ2-7; D assignment may be TRBD1 or TRBD2 (5 bases each). The germline V and J ends were trimmed by 5 bases and 2 bases, with 16 bases remaining between them. The CDR3 has 15 amino acids. Germline-derived CDR1 and CDR2 are MNHEY and SVGAGI. The CDR3 here is CASSPDTLGAYEQYF. The CDR3 region has the DNA TGTGCCAGCAGTCCGGACACGCTCGGGGCCTACGAGCAGTACTTC.

V and J are TRBV10-3 and TRBJ2-7; 7 bases map to TRBD1. Germline V lookup: CDR1 ENHRY, CDR2 SYGVKD. V was clipped by 6 bases and J by 4 bases; unmatched bases: 9. The CDR3 is made up of 14 amino acids. The CDR3 loop is CAIRATGSVYEQYF. CDR3 DNA: TGTGCCATCAGGGCGACAGGGAGCGTTTACGAGCAGTACTTC.